This is a list of T cell receptor beta chains from one sample in a study of early T cells in non-severe SARS-CoV-2 infection. TCRdb reprocessed the 5' RACE reads with MiXCR, giving one entry per CDR3 protein. The sample carries 30,000 to 40,000 distinct CDR3 sequences, around 7% recorded once. The material was whole blood, obtained at baseline. The receptors stem from an adult who was a healthcare worker with PCR-confirmed SARS-CoV-2 infection or an uninfected control (not recorded which). The CDR3 runs from the conserved cysteine through the conserved F or W. The D gene is left open where the match is weak. Where a row states a size, it is once, few, many or the class of an expanded clone; other rows omit it.

V	J	size	D	DNA	CDR3
TRBV6-2/TRBV6-3	TRBJ2-7	many	TRBD1	TGTGCCAGCTCGCCCTTGGACAGGAGCTCCTACGAGCAGTACTTC	CASSPLDRSSYEQYF
TRBV4-2	TRBJ2-1	many	TRBD2	TGTGCCAGCAGCCAAGATGGGAGACTAGCGCTGGGTCCGGATGAGCAGTTCTTC	CASSQDGRLALGPDEQFF
TRBV3-1	TRBJ2-5	many	TRBD1	TGTGCCAGCAGGCCCGGGACAGGAGCCCAAGAGACCCAGTACTTC	CASRPGTGAQETQYF
TRBV11-3	TRBJ2-5	few	TRBD2	TGTGCCAGCAGCGCGGGACTAGCGGGGCGGGAGACCCAGTACTTC	CASSAGLAGRETQYF
TRBV29-1	TRBJ2-1	many	TRBD2	TGCAGCGTTGAAGTGACTAGCGGGAGAGACAATGAGCAGTTCTTC	CSVEVTSGRDNEQFF
TRBV12-3/TRBV12-4	TRBJ1-6	.	.	TGTGCCAGCAGTCCCGGACAAACTAATTCACCCCTCCACTTT	CASSPGQTNSPLHF
TRBV9	TRBJ2-1	many	.	TGTGCCAGCAGTCCGGTGAGCTCCTACAATGAGCAGTTCTTC	CASSPVSSYNEQFF
TRBV7-6	TRBJ2-1	.	TRBD1	TGTGCCAGCAGCGGGACAGGGGTTTGGAATGAGCAGTTCTTC	CASSGTGVWNEQFF
TRBV7-3	TRBJ2-2	.	TRBD2	TGTGCCAGCAGCCCGGGGACTAGCGGGAGTGGGGAGCTGTTTTTT	CASSPGTSGSGELFF
TRBV9	TRBJ2-2	many	TRBD2	TGTGCCAGCAGCGACCTACTAGCGGGAGAATACACCGGGGAGCTGTTTTTT	CASSDLLAGEYTGELFF
TRBV28	TRBJ2-3	.	TRBD2	TGTGCCAGCAGTTTATACACGGGAGGCCGAGATACGCAGTATTTT	CASSLYTGGRDTQYF
TRBV6-4	TRBJ2-6	many	.	TGTGCCAGCAGTGACAACTCTGGGGCCAACGTCCTGACTTTC	CASSDNSGANVLTF
TRBV19	TRBJ1-5	many	.	TGTGCCAGTTCAGAGCGGAATAGCAATCAGCCCCAGCATTTT	CASSERNSNQPQHF
TRBV24-1	TRBJ1-1	many	.	TGTGCCACCAGGTCTTCGTCCTTGAACACTGAAGCTTTCTTT	CATRSSSLNTEAFF
TRBV6-6	TRBJ2-3	many	.	TGTGCCAGCAGTTACTCGGAGGGAGTGGTGGATACGCAGTATTTT	CASSYSEGVVDTQYF
TRBV14	TRBJ2-2	many	TRBD2	TGTGCCAGCAGCCTTCAGAGGACTAGCGGGACGATCGGGGAGCTGTTTTTT	CASSLQRTSGTIGELFF
TRBV6-1	TRBJ2-5	.	TRBD2	TGTGCCAGCACCCCACGGAGGGGGACTAGCGGGAGAGGGGCGCAAGAGACCCAGTACTTC	CASTPRRGTSGRGAQETQYF
TRBV7-2	TRBJ2-7	many	.	TGTGCCAGCAGCTTTTTTAGCCAGGGTTCCTACGAGCAGTACTTC	CASSFFSQGSYEQYF
TRBV19	TRBJ2-1	few	.	TGTGCCAGTAGTATAGGGATGGTGACTAGTCGGTCGCCTGAGCAGTTCTTC	CASSIGMVTSRSPEQFF
TRBV29-1	TRBJ2-1	.	TRBD2	TGCAGCGTTGATTACGCCGGGACTAGCGGTAATGAGCAGTTCTTC	CSVDYAGTSGNEQFF
TRBV9	TRBJ2-5	many	.	TGTGCCAGCAGCGTACGTTTCCAAGAGACCCAGTACTTC	CASSVRFQETQYF
TRBV4-2	TRBJ2-3	few	TRBD1	TGTGCCAGCAGCCAAACCGGGACAGGGACAGATACGCAGTATTTT	CASSQTGTGTDTQYF
TRBV6-5	TRBJ2-5	few	.	TGTGCCAGCAGCTGGGGGGAGACCCAGTACTTC	CASSWGETQYF
TRBV29-1	TRBJ2-7	few	TRBD2	TGCAGCGCAAGCGGGGGGAGCTCCTACGAGCAGTACTTC	CSASGGSSYEQYF
TRBV7-3	TRBJ2-2	many	TRBD1	TGTGCCAGCAGCTCACCGGGACAGGGGACCACCGGGGAGCTGTTTTTT	CASSSPGQGTTGELFF
TRBV6-5	TRBJ2-3	few	.	TGTGCCAGCAGTTACGGCTCACGGCAGTATTTT	CASSYGSRQYF